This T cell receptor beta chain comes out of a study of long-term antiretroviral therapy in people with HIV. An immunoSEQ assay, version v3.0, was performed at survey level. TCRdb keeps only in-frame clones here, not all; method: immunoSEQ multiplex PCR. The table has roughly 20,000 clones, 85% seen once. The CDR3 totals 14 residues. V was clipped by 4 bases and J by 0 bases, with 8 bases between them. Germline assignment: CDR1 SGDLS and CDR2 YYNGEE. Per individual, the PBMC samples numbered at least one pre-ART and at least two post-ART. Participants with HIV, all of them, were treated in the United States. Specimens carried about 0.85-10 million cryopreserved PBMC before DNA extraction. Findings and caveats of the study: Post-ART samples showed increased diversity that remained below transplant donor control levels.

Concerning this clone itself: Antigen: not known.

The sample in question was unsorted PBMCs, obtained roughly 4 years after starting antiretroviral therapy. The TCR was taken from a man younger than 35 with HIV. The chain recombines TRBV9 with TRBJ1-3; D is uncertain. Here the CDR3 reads CASSPYSSGNTIYF. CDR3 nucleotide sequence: TGTGCCAGCAGCCCATATTCCTCTGGAAACACCATATATTTT.